One and the same sample provided the 15 T cell receptor beta chains below, sequenced in a study of T cell repertoires in cytomegalovirus infection. TCRdb processed the reads anew with MiXCR; each CDR3 protein has one entry. Among 500,000 or so distinct CDR3 sequences, 15% to 20% were seen once, and the ten largest hold 24%. The sample consisted of CD8+ T cells from PBMCs. Source of these receptors: a human donor in good health (CMV status not recorded). Some clones in this sample may be carry-over from other donors' samples.

The chain uses TRBV4-1 and TRBJ2-7; weak D call: TRBD2 (7 bases). Trimming removed 4 bases at V and 5 bases at J, with 18 bases between. Germline V gene sequence: CDR1 MGHRA, CDR2 YSYEKL. The CDR3 runs 15 residues. In nucleotides, the CDR3 is TGCGCCAGCAGCCGGTCCCAGAGGGGGGGCGACGAGCAGTACTTC. Amino acids: CASSRSQRGGDEQYF.

In its sample, this clonotype was seen many times. This chain uses TRBV28 with TRBJ2-1; TRBD2 matches at 14 bases. CDR3 length: 17 amino acids. The ends lost 4 bases at V and 2 bases at J; junction bases unmatched: 4. CDR1 MDHEN and CDR2 SYDVKM come from the germline V gene. CDR3 nucleotides: TGTGCCAGCAGTTCGGGACTAGCGGGAGATACCTACAATGAGCAGTTCTTC. Its protein product is CASSSGLAGDTYNEQFF.

This clonotype was counted ten times or more. J is TRBJ1-6 and V is TRBV7-3; D is perhaps TRBD1 (5 bases). Germline values: CDR1 SGHTA, CDR2 FQGTGA. Trimming cost V 0 bases and J 5 bases, with 8 bases left between them. This CDR3 is 15 amino acids long. The CDR3 region has the DNA TGTGCCAGCAGCTTAACGGGACTGAATAATTCACCCCTCCACTTT. This codes for CASSLTGLNNSPLHF.

The chain carries TRBV27 and TRBJ2-1, with D unresolved. Germline CDR1 is MNHEY and CDR2 is SMNVEV (reference sequence). CDR3 size: 14 residues. Between the trimmed V and J ends, which lost 4 bases and 8 bases, there was a span of 15 bases. Written as DNA, the CDR3 is TGTGCCAGCAGTTCCCCCGAGATAGGTTATGAGCAGTTCTTC. Protein sequence: CASSSPEIGYEQFF.

At least ten counts were recorded for this clonotype. This chain links TRBV7-9 with TRBJ1-5, with TRBD1 matching over 7 bases. The CDR3 covers 17 residues. The trim removed 1 base at V and 0 bases at J, leaving 6 bases unmatched. The V gene's germline CDR1 is SEHNR and CDR2 FQNEAQ (reference sequence). The CDR3 loop reads CASSLGTGIYSNQPQHF. The CDR3 DNA reads TGTGCCAGCAGCTTAGGGACAGGCATTTATAGCAATCAGCCCCAGCATTTT.

In its sample, this clonotype was seen many times. The chain has TRBV25-1 and TRBJ1-5; a possible D gene is TRBD1 (6 bases). V was shortened by 2 bases and J by 4 bases, with 12 bases between the two germline ends. The CDR3 totals 15 residues. Per the germline V gene, CDR1 is MGHDK and CDR2 is SYGVNS. The CDR3 protein is CASSEDRTGNQPQHF. The DNA for the CDR3 is TGTGCCAGCAGTGAAGACAGGACGGGGAATCAGCCCCAGCATTTT. Looking up the rest from reference TRBV25-1 and TRBJ1-5 gives the full variable domain: EADIYQTPRYLVIGTGKKITLECSQTMGHDKMYWYQQDPGMELHLIHYSYGVNSTEKGDLSSESTVSRIRTEHFPLTLESARPSHTSQYLCASSEDRTGNQPQHFGDGTRLSIL.

The V call is TRBV24-1, the J call TRBJ2-3; no clear D gene. CDR1 and CDR2 (germline): KGHDR, SFDVKD. The CDR3 sequence is 12 residues long. V lost 8 bases and J 3 bases, leaving 8 bases between the germline ends. The CDR3 sequence: CATTRETDTQYF. The DNA of the CDR3 is TGTGCCACCACACGCGAGACAGATACGCAGTATTTT.

Ten or more counts support this clonotype. V usage is TRBV28 and J usage is TRBJ2-4; 7 nucleotides agree with TRBD2. V dropped 3 bases and J dropped 7; count of bases not matched to a gene: 9. The CDR3 has 15 amino acids. Looked up from germline, CDR1 is MDHEN and CDR2 is SYDVKM. For the CDR3, the DNA is TGTGCCAGCAGTTTTGCGCTAGCGGATGGGAACATTCAGTACTTC. Protein: CASSFALADGNIQYF.

This clonotype has at least ten counts. The chain has TRBV4-2 and TRBJ1-1, with D uncertain. The CDR3 has 18 amino acids. Per the germline V gene, CDR1 is LGHNA and CDR2 is YNFKEQ. V lost 1 base to trimming and J lost 2 bases, with 20 bases between them. CDR3 coding DNA: TGTGCCAGCAGCCAAGGATCCGGAGGGAATCTCGCTAACACTGAAGCTTTCTTT. Encoded protein: CASSQGSGGNLANTEAFF.

This clonotype has a count of ten or more. The genes are TRBV7-3 and TRBJ2-3; the D gene is possibly TRBD1 (6 bases). V was pared by 4 bases and J by 4 bases, with 15 bases between. The length of the CDR3 is 15 residues. In germline, CDR1 is SGHTA, CDR2 FQGTGA. The CDR3 protein is CASSSTDRRPDTQYF. DNA of the CDR3: TGTGCCAGCAGCTCCACGGACAGAAGGCCAGATACGCAGTATTTT.

The V call is TRBV15, the J call TRBJ1-5; 11 positions agree with TRBD1. The junction had 5 bases not matched to a gene; V was cut back by 2 bases and J by 5 bases. CDR1 and CDR2 from the germline V gene are LNHNV and YYDKDF (reference sequence). The CDR3 contains 16 residues. This chain's CDR3 is CATSRSGTGGYQPQHF. As DNA, the CDR3 is TGTGCCACCAGCAGATCCGGGACAGGGGGTTATCAGCCCCAGCATTTT.

In its sample, this clonotype was seen a few times. This sequence joins TRBV20-1 and TRBJ2-1; perhaps TRBD2 as D (7 bases). The CDR3 runs 15 residues. V was pared by 0 bases and J by 7 bases, with 16 bases between. The germline gives CDR1 DFQATT, CDR2 SNEGSKA (reference sequence). CDR3 DNA sequence: TGCAGTGCTAGAGAGGGGGCGGGAGCGGGGAATGAGCAGTTCTTC. Translation: CSAREGAGAGNEQFF.

This clonotype has a count of ten or more. The J gene is TRBJ2-6, the V gene TRBV7-3; D not resolved. CDR3 length: 15 amino acids. The V gene lost 1 base and the J gene lost 0 bases, with 4 bases spanning the gap. The V gene's germline CDR1 is SGHTA and CDR2 FQGTGA. CDR3 bases: TGTGCCAGCAGCTTAATTCCCTCTGGGGCCAACGTCCTGACTTTC. Its protein is CASSLIPSGANVLTF.

The chain joins TRBV20-1 to TRBJ2-1; 9 nucleotides match TRBD2. The CDR3 covers 15 residues. V was clipped by 5 bases and J by 6 bases; unmatched bases: 11. Looked up from germline, CDR1 is DFQATT and CDR2 is SNEGSKA (reference sequence). CDR3 sequence: CSAPSNPTSGNEQFF. The CDR3 DNA reads as TGCAGTGCTCCTTCCAACCCGACTAGCGGCAATGAGCAGTTCTTC.

This clonotype was seen many times. The chain joins TRBV6-1 to TRBJ2-6; no clear D. V lost 10 bases and J 1 base, leaving 11 bases between the germline ends. Germline values: CDR1 MNHNS, CDR2 SASEGT. This CDR3 contains 14 residues. The CDR3 region has the DNA TGTGCCACCCAAAAGGGTTCTGGGGCCAACGTCCTGACTTTC. It is translated as CATQKGSGANVLTF.